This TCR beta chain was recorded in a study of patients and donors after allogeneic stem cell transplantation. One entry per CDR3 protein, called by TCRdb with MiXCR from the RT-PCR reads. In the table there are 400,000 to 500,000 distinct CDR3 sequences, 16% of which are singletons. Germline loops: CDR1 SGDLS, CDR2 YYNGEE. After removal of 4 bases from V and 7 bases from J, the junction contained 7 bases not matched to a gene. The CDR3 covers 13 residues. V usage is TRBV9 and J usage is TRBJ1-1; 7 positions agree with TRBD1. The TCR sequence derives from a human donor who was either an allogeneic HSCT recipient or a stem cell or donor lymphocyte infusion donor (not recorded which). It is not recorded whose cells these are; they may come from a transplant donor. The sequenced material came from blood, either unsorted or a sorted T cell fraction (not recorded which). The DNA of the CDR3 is TGTGCCAGCAGCCAACGACAGGGATTTGAAGCTTTCTTT. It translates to CASSQRQGFEAFF.